These 22 T cell receptor beta chains were all obtained from the same sample, sequenced in a study of blood T cell repertoires in COVID-19. Repertoires were generated with immunoSEQ multiplex PCR, while TCRdb's copy carries only in-frame clones and drops some. Of around 320,000 clones detected, roughly 90% appear once; the ten largest clones hold 3% to 5%. Source material: PBMCs or T cells enriched from blood (not recorded which). These receptor sequences come from a woman in her twenties or thirties who had been exposed to COVID-19.

V gene TRBV2 combines with J gene TRBJ1-5; TRBD1 might be the D (6 bases). Trimming removed 7 bases from V and 4 bases from J, with 11 bases in between. CDR3 length equals 13 residues. Per the germline V gene, CDR1 is SNHLY and CDR2 is FYNNEI. The CDR3 DNA reads TGTGCCAGCAACAGACAGGAGAATCAGCCCCAGCATTTT. Amino acids: CASNRQENQPQHF.

The chain recombines TRBV7-9 with TRBJ1-4; tentative D call: TRBD1 (6 bases). The CDR3 spans 17 residues. V lost 5 bases and J 2 bases, leaving 18 bases between the germline ends. Germline values: CDR1 SEHNR, CDR2 FQNEAQ (reference sequence). The CDR3 protein is CASSIRGGYATNEKLFF. DNA of the CDR3: TGTGCCAGCAGCATTAGGGGGGGGTACGCCACTAATGAAAAACTGTTTTTT.

The chain is built from TRBV4-1 and TRBJ1-2; TRBD1 matches at 11 bases. J gave up 5 bases and V 5 bases, and 1 base lay outside the gene matches. The CDR3 sequence is 13 residues long. CDR1 is MGHRA, CDR2 YSYEKL, per germline. CDR3 nucleotide sequence: TGCGCCAGCAGCGGACAGGGGGCATATGGCTACACCTTC. This encodes CASSGQGAYGYTF.

This clone has more than one count but fewer than ten. The J gene is TRBJ2-7, the V gene TRBV25-1; no definite D call. The CDR3 extends over 12 amino acids. Germline assignment: CDR1 MGHDK and CDR2 SYGVNS. V gave up 5 bases and J gave up 2 bases, with 7 bases separating them. Here the CDR3 DNA reads TGTGCCAGCAGTATTCTCCCCTACGAGCAGTACTTC. This codes for CASSILPYEQYF.

In its sample, this clone was seen once. The chain recombines TRBV10-1 with TRBJ2-5, with 10 bases aligning to TRBD1. V shed 2 bases, J shed 6 bases, and the junction held 9 bases outside the gene matches. This CDR3 comprises 16 residues. Germline V CDR1 and CDR2: WNHNN, SYGVQD (reference sequence). The CDR3 DNA sequence: TGCGCCAGCAGTGAGAAGACAGGGGGCGCTCATAAGACCCAGTACTTC. Translated, it gives CASSEKTGGAHKTQYF.

The chain recombines TRBV3-1 (or the pseudogene TRBV3-2) with TRBJ1-1; D remains ambiguous. CDR3 length equals 14 residues. V was trimmed by 5 bases and J by 1 base, leaving 11 bases between them. Germline assignment: CDR1 LGHDT and CDR2 YNNKEL (reference sequence). CDR3 in DNA: TGTGCCAGCAGCAAGGAGCGGGGGAACACTGAAGCTTTCTTT. The encoded protein is CASSKERGNTEAFF.

For this clone: The identical CDR3 is also encoded by other nucleotide sequences in the sample. The chain uses TRBV19 and TRBJ1-2; no reliable D call. Germline V gene data show CDR1 as LNHDA and CDR2 as SQIVND (reference sequence). Trimming took off 2 bases at V and 5 bases at J, with 9 bases between the two ends. The CDR3 has 13 amino acids. The CDR3 DNA follows: TGTGCCAGTAGTATAAGTTCAGTGTATGGCTACACCTTC. Translating gives CASSISSVYGYTF.

The J gene is TRBJ2-5, the V gene TRBV18; 9 nucleotides match TRBD2. CDR1 is KGHSH, CDR2 LQKENI, per germline. This CDR3 region has 16 residues. V was clipped by 2 bases and J by 4 bases; unmatched bases: 8. The CDR3 spells CASSPFAGGQVETQYF. The CDR3 DNA sequence: TGTGCCAGCTCACCATTCGCGGGGGGGCAAGTAGAGACCCAGTACTTC.

V is TRBV18 and J is TRBJ1-2; D is uncertain. Trimming removed 0 bases at V and 7 bases at J, with 9 bases between. The germline V gene encodes CDR1 KGHSH and CDR2 LQKENI. The CDR3 is 13 residues long. DNA of the CDR3: TGTGCCAGCTCACCACCAGAAGAGGGTGGCTACACCTTC. Translation: CASSPPEEGGYTF.

The V gene is TRBV5-1, the J gene TRBJ1-6; a weak D match, TRBD1 (6 bases). Trimming left V 3 bases short and J 9 bases short, with 10 bases between. The germline V gene has CDR1 SGHRS and CDR2 YFSETQ. CDR3 length: 13 residues. CDR3 nucleotide sequence: TGCGCCAGCAGCTCGGACAGCCTTTCACCCCTCCACTTT. Its protein product is CASSSDSLSPLHF.

In DNA form, the CDR3 reads TGTGCCTGGACCATATCGGGGGACGGTCATAACTATGGCTACACCTTC. It codes for CAWTISGDGHNYGYTF. V gene TRBV30 combines with J gene TRBJ1-2; perhaps TRBD1 as D (5 bases). Trimming pared 4 bases from V and 1 base from J, leaving 19 bases between. This CDR3 has 16 residues. Germline V lookup: CDR1 GTSNPN, CDR2 SVGIG (reference sequence).

V and J are TRBV11-2 and TRBJ1-2, with D uncertain. The CDR3 extends over 13 amino acids. The germline V and J ends were trimmed by 3 bases and 4 bases, with 9 bases remaining between them. Per germline, CDR1 SGHAT and CDR2 FQNNGV. The CDR3 reads CASSFLSGYGYTF. As DNA, the CDR3 is TGTGCCAGCAGCTTTTTAAGCGGCTATGGCTACACCTTC.

This clone was seen once. The gene calls are TRBV30 and TRBJ1-2, with D possibly TRBD1 on 6 matching bases. Trimming stripped 6 bases from V and 1 base from J, with 18 bases between. Germline CDR1 is GTSNPN and CDR2 is SVGIG (reference sequence). The CDR3 is made up of 15 amino acids. In nucleotides, the CDR3 is TGTGCCTGCTGGGGAGGGGTCAGGGGTAACTATGGCTACACCTTC. It codes for CACWGGVRGNYGYTF.

This clone was seen just once. This chain joins TRBV12-5 and TRBJ1-2; the D is unclear. Germline CDR1 reads LGHNT; CDR2 reads FRNRAP. V was clipped by 3 bases and J by 12 bases, with 20 bases between them. This CDR3 has 14 amino acids. The CDR3 DNA follows: TGTGCTAGTGGTTTAGGGCAGGTTCTAACTAGAGACACCTTC. Protein sequence: CASGLGQVLTRDTF.

This clone was counted between two and nine times. The J gene is TRBJ1-3, the V gene TRBV7-2; D not resolved. With 5 bases removed from V and 5 bases from J, the gap between germline ends came to 7 bases. The CDR3 is 12 residues long. CDR1 SGHTA and CDR2 FQGNSA come from the germline V gene. The CDR3 loop is CASSLKRNTIYF. For the CDR3, the DNA is TGTGCCAGCAGCCTAAAGAGAAACACCATATATTTT.

Notes on this clone: Distinct nucleotide sequences in the sample also encode this CDR3. The chain employs TRBV5-1 and TRBJ2-2; possibly TRBD1 for D (6 bases). The germline CDR1 and CDR2 sequences are SGHRS and YFSETQ. The CDR3 has 14 residues. V was cut by 4 bases and J by 4 bases, with 11 bases left in between. This chain's CDR3 is CASSLTGVTGELFF. DNA of the CDR3: TGCGCCAGCAGCCTGACAGGAGTCACCGGGGAGCTGTTTTTT.

The chain recombines TRBV5-1 with TRBJ1-6; 9 bases map to TRBD1. V gave up 3 bases and J gave up 7 bases; unmatched junction bases: 5. CDR1 is SGHRS, CDR2 YFSETQ, per germline. There are 15 residues in the CDR3. The CDR3 coding sequence is TGCGCCAGCAGCTCGCTGGACAGGGGAAATTCACCCCTCCACTTT. Translated: CASSSLDRGNSPLHF.

The chain is built from TRBV7-9 and TRBJ2-3; tentative D call: TRBD2 (7 bases). The CDR3 is 16 amino acids. V was shortened by 5 bases and J by 3 bases, with 18 bases between the two germline ends. Germline-derived CDR1 and CDR2 are SEHNR and FQNEAQ (reference sequence). CDR3 in amino acids: CASSHPPGGPTDTQYF. The DNA for the CDR3 is TGTGCCAGCAGCCATCCCCCCGGGGGGCCGACAGATACGCAGTATTTT.

V and J are TRBV29-1 and TRBJ2-5, with TRBD2 matching over 7 bases. Germline loops: CDR1 SQVTM, CDR2 ANQGSEA. There are 14 residues in the CDR3. The J segment lost 2 bases and the V segment lost 2 bases, leaving 5 bases of the junction unmatched. The CDR3 DNA reads TGCAGCGTTGAACCCGGGGGGAAACAAGAGACCCAGTACTTC. Translated, it gives CSVEPGGKQETQYF.

The chain uses TRBV5-8 and TRBJ1-6; D gene uncertain. The germline V gene encodes CDR1 SGHTS and CDR2 YDEGEE. The CDR3 consists of 14 residues. Trimming pared 3 bases from V and 3 bases from J, leaving 7 bases between. The CDR3, as DNA: TGTGCCAGCAGCTACGGGAACTATAATTCACCCCTCCACTTT. It yields the protein CASSYGNYNSPLHF.

The V call is TRBV29-1, the J call TRBJ1-1; 12 bases map to TRBD1. Germline V gives CDR1 SQVTM, CDR2 ANQGSEA. The junction had 5 bases not matched to a gene; V was cut back by 4 bases and J by 5 bases. The CDR3 is made up of 14 amino acids. This CDR3 reads CSVGWDRGRTEAFF. As DNA, the CDR3 is TGCAGCGTTGGTTGGGACAGGGGGCGGACTGAAGCTTTCTTT.

The J gene is TRBJ1-1, the V gene TRBV5-1, with TRBD1 matching over 11 bases. The germline gives CDR1 SGHRS, CDR2 YFSETQ. The CDR3 has 16 residues. V trimming: 4 bases; J trimming: 3 bases; junction bases outside the gene matches: 8. The DNA of the CDR3 is TGCGCCAGCAGCCCGGACAGGGGGCGAGCGGACACTGAAGCTTTCTTT. This translates into CASSPDRGRADTEAFF.